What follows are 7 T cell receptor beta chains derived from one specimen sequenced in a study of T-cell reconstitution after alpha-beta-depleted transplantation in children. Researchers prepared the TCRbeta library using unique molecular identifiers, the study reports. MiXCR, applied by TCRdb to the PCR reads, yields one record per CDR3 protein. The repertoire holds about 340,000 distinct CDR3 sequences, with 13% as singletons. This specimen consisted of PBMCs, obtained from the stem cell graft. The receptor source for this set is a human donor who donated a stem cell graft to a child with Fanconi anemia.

The CDR3 here is CSGLGGNWSPLHF. For the CDR3, the DNA is TGCAGTGGCCTAGGGGGTAACTGGTCACCCCTCCACTTT. The chain couples TRBV20-1 to TRBJ1-6; a possible D gene is TRBD1 (6 bases). With 7 bases removed from V and 10 bases from J, the gap between germline ends came to 17 bases. CDR3 length: 13 amino acids. In germline, CDR1 is DFQATT, CDR2 SNEGSKA (reference sequence).

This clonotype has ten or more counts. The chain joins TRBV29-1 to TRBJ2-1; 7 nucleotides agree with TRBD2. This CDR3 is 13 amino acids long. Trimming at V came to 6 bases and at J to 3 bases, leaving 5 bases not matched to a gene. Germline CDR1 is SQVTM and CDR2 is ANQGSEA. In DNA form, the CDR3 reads TGCAGCGTAAAGCGGGGAGACTACAATGAGCAGTTCTTC. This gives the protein CSVKRGDYNEQFF.

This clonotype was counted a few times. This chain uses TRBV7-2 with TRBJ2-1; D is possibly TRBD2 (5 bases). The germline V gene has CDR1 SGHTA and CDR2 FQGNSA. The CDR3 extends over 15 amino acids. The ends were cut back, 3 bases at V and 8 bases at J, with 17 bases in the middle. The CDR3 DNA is TGTGCCAGCAGCTTGGCCCTCCTAGCAAGGGATGAGCAGTTCTTC. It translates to CASSLALLARDEQFF. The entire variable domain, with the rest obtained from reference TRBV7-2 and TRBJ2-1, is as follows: GAGVSQSPSNKVTEKGKDVELRCDPISGHTALYWYRQSLGQGLEFLIYFQGNSAPDKSGLPSDRFSAERTGGSVSTLTIQRTQQEDSAVYLCASSLALLARDEQFFGPGTRLTVL.

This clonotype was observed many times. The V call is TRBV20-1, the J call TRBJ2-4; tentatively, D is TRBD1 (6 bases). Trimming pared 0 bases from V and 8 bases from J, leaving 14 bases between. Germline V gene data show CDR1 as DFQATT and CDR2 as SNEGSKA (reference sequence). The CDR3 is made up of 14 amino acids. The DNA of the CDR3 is TGCAGTGCTAGAGATCCTTGGACAGAGGACATTCAGTACTTC. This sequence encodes CSARDPWTEDIQYF.

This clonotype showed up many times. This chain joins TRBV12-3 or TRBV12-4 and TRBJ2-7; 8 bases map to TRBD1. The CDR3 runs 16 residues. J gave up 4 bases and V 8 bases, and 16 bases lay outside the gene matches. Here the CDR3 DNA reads TGTGCCAGCTGCATGGAGGGTAGGACAGGGAGTTACGAGCAGTACTTC. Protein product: CASCMEGRTGSYEQYF.

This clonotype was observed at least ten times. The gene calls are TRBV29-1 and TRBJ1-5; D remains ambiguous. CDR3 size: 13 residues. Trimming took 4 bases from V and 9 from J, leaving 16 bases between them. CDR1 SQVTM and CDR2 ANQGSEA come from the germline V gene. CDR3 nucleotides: TGCAGCGTTGGGGGAGCTGGGCAAGGGCCCCAGCATTTT. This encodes CSVGGAGQGPQHF.

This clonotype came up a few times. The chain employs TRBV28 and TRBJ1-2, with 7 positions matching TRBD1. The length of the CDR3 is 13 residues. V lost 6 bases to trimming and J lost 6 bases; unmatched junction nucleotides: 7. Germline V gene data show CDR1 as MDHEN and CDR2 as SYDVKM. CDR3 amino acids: CASRTRTGDGYTF. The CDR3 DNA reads TGTGCCAGCAGAACAAGGACAGGCGATGGCTACACCTTC.